The 26 T cell receptor beta chains listed next were all sequenced from one sample in a study of T cell repertoires in cytomegalovirus infection. These receptors are not linked to any known antigen. TCRdb processed the reads anew with MiXCR; each CDR3 protein has one entry. The table includes about 110,000 distinct CDR3 sequences, around a tenth detected once. The sequenced sample consisted of PBMCs, sequenced either directly or after in vitro stimulation (not recorded which). These receptor sequences come from a human donor in good health (CMV status not recorded). Some clones in this sample may be carry-over from other donors' samples.

This clonotype was observed many times. The rearrangement joins TRBV12-3 or TRBV12-4 to TRBJ1-5, with D perhaps TRBD1 (5 bases). The V end was cut by 6 bases, the J end by 0 bases, with 15 bases between. The CDR3 consists of 16 residues. In DNA, the CDR3 is TGTGCCAGCAGCCCGGGGGACGGTTATAGCAATCAGCCCCAGCATTTT. Its translation: CASSPGDGYSNQPQHF.

The chain employs TRBV12-3 or TRBV12-4 and TRBJ2-1; D unresolved. The CDR3 runs 12 residues. V was trimmed by 2 bases and J by 10 bases, leaving 9 bases between them. The CDR3 sequence is CASSLRAEEQFF. The CDR3, as DNA: TGTGCCAGCAGTTTAAGGGCCGAGGAGCAGTTCTTC.

The table lists this clonotype with a few counts. This chain links TRBV5-1 with TRBJ2-7; D not resolved. CDR3 length: 13 residues. CDR1 and CDR2 from the germline V gene are SGHRS and YFSETQ. The germline V and J ends were trimmed by 5 bases and 1 base, with 10 bases remaining between them. CDR3 in DNA: TGCGCCAGCAGAAGAGAAAATTCCTACGAGCAGTACTTC. It is translated as CASRRENSYEQYF. Full variable domain (rest looked up from reference TRBV5-1 and TRBJ2-7): KAGVTQTPRYLIKTRGQQVTLSCSPISGHRSVSWYQQTPGQGLQFLFEYFSETQRNKGNFPGRFSGRQFSNSRSEMNVSTLELGDSALYLCASRRENSYEQYFGPGTRLTVT.

As regards this clonotype: Since a much larger clone is just one base distant, this may be a read error. The chain combines TRBV5-1 with TRBJ2-3; D may correspond to TRBD1 or TRBD2 (5 bases each). The CDR3 is made up of 15 amino acids. V was trimmed by 0 bases and J by 3 bases, leaving 11 bases between them. From germline, CDR1 is SGHRS and CDR2 YFSETQ. The CDR3 reads CASSLVQGGTDTQYF. The CDR3, as DNA: TGCGCCAGCAGCTTGGTCCAGGGCGGGACAGATACGCAGTATTTT.

The genes are TRBV19 and TRBJ2-1; 16 positions match TRBD2. V was pared by 4 bases and J by 7 bases, with 7 bases of the junction left unmatched. The CDR3 is made up of 17 amino acids. Looked up from germline, CDR1 is LNHDA and CDR2 is SQIVND (reference sequence). The CDR3 DNA reads TGTGCCAGTAGTACCTCCAAGGGACTAGCGGGGGGGAATGAGCAGTTCTTC. Translation: CASSTSKGLAGGNEQFF.

The V and J genes are TRBV20-1 and TRBJ1-6; TRBD1 aligns across 7 bases. J lost 5 bases, V lost 0 bases, and 4 bases had no gene match. This CDR3 is built from 15 residues. CDR1 is DFQATT, CDR2 SNEGSKA, per germline (reference sequence). The CDR3 DNA sequence: TGCAGTGCTAGAGACGACAGGGAACATAATTCACCCCTCCACTTT. Amino acid sequence: CSARDDREHNSPLHF.

This clonotype was recorded many times. This rearrangement joins TRBV7-8 to TRBJ2-2, with D perhaps given as TRBD1 or TRBD2 (5 bases each). Germline V CDR1 and CDR2: SGHVS, FQNEAQ. The V end lost 5 bases, the J end lost 1 base, and 11 bases lay between the germline ends. CDR3 length: 15 residues. CDR3 amino acids: CASSPGTLNTGELFF. For the CDR3, the DNA is TGTGCCAGCAGCCCCGGGACCTTGAACACCGGGGAGCTGTTTTTT.

V is TRBV5-4 and J is TRBJ2-2; 8 bases agree with TRBD1. This CDR3 is built from 13 residues. Looked up from germline, CDR1 is SGHNT and CDR2 is YYREEE (reference sequence). Unmatched junction bases numbered 0, after V lost 2 bases and J lost 6 bases. The CDR3 sequence is CASSLQGAGELFF. CDR3 nucleotides: TGTGCCAGCAGCTTACAGGGGGCCGGGGAGCTGTTTTTT.

The V gene is TRBV7-3, the J gene TRBJ1-1, with 8 bases fitting TRBD1. There are 15 residues in the CDR3. Per the germline V gene, CDR1 is SGHTA and CDR2 is FQGTGA. The ends lost 3 bases at V and 1 base at J; junction bases unmatched: 4. CDR3 protein: CASSFGTGANTEAFF. As DNA, the CDR3 is TGTGCCAGCAGCTTCGGGACAGGAGCGAACACTGAAGCTTTCTTT.

This clonotype has just a few counts. This chain connects TRBV20-1 to TRBJ2-1; TRBD2 aligns across 7 bases. This CDR3 has 16 amino acids. CDR1 is DFQATT and CDR2 is SNEGSKA in the germline V gene (reference sequence). J was trimmed by 1 base and V by 1 base; bases with no gene match: 7. CDR3 sequence: CSARGSSGRSYNEQFF. DNA for the CDR3: TGCAGTGCTAGAGGGTCTAGCGGCCGATCCTACAATGAGCAGTTCTTC.

This clonotype was picked up a small number of times. V is TRBV19 and J is TRBJ1-5, with TRBD1 matching over 9 bases. The CDR3 has 17 residues. V was pared by 10 bases and J by 4 bases, with 17 bases of the junction left unmatched. The germline gives CDR1 LNHDA, CDR2 SQIVND (reference sequence). The CDR3 loop is CANSHHCRDRDNQPQHF. The CDR3 bases are TGTGCCAACTCCCACCACTGCCGGGACAGGGATAATCAGCCCCAGCATTTT.

This clonotype was recorded many times. The genes are TRBV7-3 and TRBJ2-3; TRBD2 matches at 10 bases. V gave up 3 bases and J gave up 0 bases; unmatched junction bases: 3. The CDR3 length is 16 residues. The germline gives CDR1 SGHTA, CDR2 FQGTGA. CDR3 nucleotides: TGTGCCAGCAGCTTGATAGCGGGAGGAAGCACAGATACGCAGTATTTT. Translation: CASSLIAGGSTDTQYF.

This clonotype was seen a few times. The rearrangement links TRBV28 to TRBJ1-6; unclear D gene. The CDR3 is 15 amino acids. V dropped 8 bases and J dropped 3 bases, with 14 bases sitting between them. In germline, CDR1 is MDHEN, CDR2 SYDVKM. The CDR3 DNA is TGTGCCAGCCTCCCCGGTGAACTCTATAATTCACCCCTCCACTTT. Translation gives CASLPGELYNSPLHF.

This clonotype showed up many times. V and J are TRBV19 and TRBJ1-4; no firm D call. The CDR3 consists of 14 residues. Trimming pared 3 bases from V and 2 bases from J, leaving 7 bases between. Germline-derived CDR1 and CDR2 are LNHDA and SQIVND (reference sequence). The CDR3 is CASSMGRTNEKLFF. The CDR3 DNA is TGTGCCAGTAGTATGGGGAGGACTAATGAAAAACTGTTTTTT.

This clonotype was counted many times. The gene calls are TRBV19 and TRBJ2-3, with a possible D match to TRBD2 (6 bases). The V gene lost 3 bases and the J gene lost 2 bases, with 12 bases spanning the gap. This CDR3 is built from 15 residues. The germline CDR1 and CDR2 sequences are LNHDA and SQIVND (reference sequence). Written as DNA, the CDR3 is TGTGCCAGTAGTATCGGGCGGGGACCCACAGATACGCAGTATTTT. Translation: CASSIGRGPTDTQYF. The entire variable domain, with the rest obtained from reference TRBV19 and TRBJ2-3, is as follows: DGGITQSPKYLFRKEGQNVTLSCEQNLNHDAMYWYRQDPGQGLRLIYYSQIVNDFQKGDIAEGYSVSREKKESFPLTVTSAQKNPTAFYLCASSIGRGPTDTQYFGPGTRLTVL.

CDR3 in amino acids: CASSYSTSGSRNTGELFF. In nucleotides, the CDR3 is TGTGCCAGCAGTTACTCAACTAGCGGGAGTAGGAACACCGGGGAGCTGTTTTTT. The chain has TRBV6-2 or TRBV6-3 and TRBJ2-2, with TRBD2 identical over 11 bases. The V and J ends lost 0 bases and 1 base, in that order; junction bases with no gene match: 4. CDR3 size: 18 residues. Germline-derived CDR1 and CDR2 are MNHEY and SVGEGT.

The table lists this clonotype with many counts. This chain links TRBV11-2 with TRBJ1-2; TRBD1 is a possible D gene (5 bases). V lost 7 bases, J lost 0 bases, and 21 bases lay in between. The CDR3 is 17 amino acids. Germline CDR1 is SGHAT and CDR2 is FQNNGV. The CDR3, as DNA: TGTGCCAGCACCCCCGGTCCTCCGGGACTCGCTAACTATGGCTACACCTTC. Translating it yields CASTPGPPGLANYGYTF.

The chain links TRBV27 to TRBJ1-5; tentative D call: TRBD1 (6 bases). Looked up from germline, CDR1 is MNHEY and CDR2 is SMNVEV (reference sequence). Trimming left V 5 bases short and J 1 base short, with 21 bases between. The CDR3 loop spans 18 amino acids. DNA of the CDR3: TGTGCCAGCAGTCTGACGGGGGGGGCAAGTAAAAGCAATCAGCCCCAGCATTTT. Amino acid sequence: CASSLTGGASKSNQPQHF.

Concerning this clonotype: Given a much more abundant clone one base away, this may be a read error. V gene TRBV10-3 combines with J gene TRBJ1-2; tentative D call: TRBD1 (6 bases). This CDR3 comprises 13 residues. V was trimmed by 7 bases and J by 7 bases, leaving 16 bases between them. Germline CDR1 is ENHRY and CDR2 is SYGVKD. Written as DNA, the CDR3 is TGTGCCATCACCGGACAGTGCCAGGGTGGCTACACCTTC. As protein: CAITGQCQGGYTF.

Of note for this clonotype: Just one base apart from a much larger clone, this may be a read error. Since no conserved phenylalanine or tryptophan closes the CDR3, a read error is the likely cause. This chain joins TRBV7-2 and TRBJ2-3; D uncertain. Per germline, CDR1 SGHTA and CDR2 FQGNSA. The ends were cut back, 5 bases at V and 6 bases at J, with 6 bases in the middle. The CDR3 covers 11 residues. The CDR3 is CASSQADTQYS. The DNA for the CDR3 is TGTGCCAGCAGCCAGGCGGATACGCAGTATTCT.

The chain recombines TRBV20-1 with TRBJ2-1; 12 bases line up with TRBD2. The CDR3 consists of 15 residues. Trimming removed 4 bases from V and 8 bases from J; junction bases left unmatched: 9. Germline V gene data show CDR1 as DFQATT and CDR2 as SNEGSKA (reference sequence). As DNA, the CDR3 is TGCAGTGCTACCAGGACTAGCGGGACTATTGATGAGCAGTTCTTC. Translating it yields CSATRTSGTIDEQFF.

This clonotype came up a few times. The CDR3 loop reads CASSSLDEGNYEQYF. The CDR3 DNA reads TGTGCCAGCAGTTCCCTGGACGAAGGGAACTACGAGCAGTACTTC. The chain couples TRBV28 to TRBJ2-7; the D is unclear. CDR3 length: 15 residues. Germline V lookup: CDR1 MDHEN, CDR2 SYDVKM. V lost 4 bases and J lost 3, with 16 bases in between.

This clonotype has only a few counts. The chain couples TRBV11-3 to TRBJ2-2, with D possibly being TRBD2 (5 bases). Germline assignment: CDR1 SGHNT and CDR2 YENEEA. The CDR3 is 15 amino acids. V lost 1 base and J lost 6, with 12 bases in between. The CDR3 DNA reads as TGTGCCAGCAGCTTAGGTCGGGATATGTCCGGGGAGCTGTTTTTT. It specifies CASSLGRDMSGELFF.

This clonotype was seen repeatedly, ten times or more. V usage is TRBV7-8 and J usage is TRBJ2-4, with D possibly matching TRBD1 (6 bases). This CDR3 has 16 residues. Per germline, CDR1 SGHVS and CDR2 FQNEAQ. Trimming removed 4 bases at V and 0 bases at J, with 13 bases between. CDR3 protein: CASSSQGLLAKNIQYF. The DNA of the CDR3 is TGTGCCAGCAGCTCCCAGGGGCTATTAGCCAAAAACATTCAGTACTTC.

This clonotype was observed a handful of times. The chain uses TRBV7-3 and TRBJ1-2; 7 positions match TRBD1. This CDR3 is 14 amino acids long. Germline loops: CDR1 SGHTA, CDR2 FQGTGA. V lost 7 bases to trimming and J lost 4 bases; unmatched junction nucleotides: 9. Written as DNA, the CDR3 is TGTGCCAGCACTGAGGGGGCATGGGGCTATGGCTACACCTTC. This encodes CASTEGAWGYGYTF.

The chain couples TRBV7-2 to TRBJ2-7, with 7 bases fitting TRBD2. The CDR3 covers 14 residues. The trim removed 2 bases at V and 5 bases at J, leaving 6 bases unmatched. Germline V gene sequence: CDR1 SGHTA, CDR2 FQGNSA. CDR3 region: CASSLSQLAHEQYV. The CDR3 region has the DNA TGTGCCAGCAGCTTATCCCAACTAGCGCACGAGCAGTACGTC.